A single T cell receptor beta chain is shown here with its context. The antigen is not known. A read error is possible here, since a much larger clone lies one base away. No conserved phenylalanine or tryptophan is present at the end of the CDR3, so a read error is the likely explanation. Per the germline V gene, CDR1 is MNHEY and CDR2 is SVGEGT. J lost 7 bases, V lost 6 bases, and 8 bases had no gene match. CDR3 length: 15 residues. These data come from a study of molecular identifiers for immune sequencing clone quantification. Study-level results: Highly expanded clone sizes could be underestimated through barcode sharing by identical TCR molecules.

Previously described methods and listed TCR primers were used for bulk TCR libraries. TCRdb recomputed calls from the PCR reads with MiXCR, one row per CDR3 protein. This table has about 510,000 distinct CDR3 sequences, less than 30% appearing once. Naive CD8 T cells were FACS-sorted by CD8+CD4-CCR7+CD45RA+ markers. The clonotype comes from a human donor in good health. Some libraries in this study had Jurkat cell RNA spiked in. The specimen was naive CD8+ T cells from blood, with Jurkat cell RNA spiked in. Subset described: FACS-sorted CD8+CD4-CCR7+CD45RA+ naive T cells. V is TRBV6-2 or TRBV6-3 and J is TRBJ1-5; 11 bases line up with TRBD1. This CDR3 is CASRSGQGVWQPQHL. For the CDR3, the DNA is TGTGCCAGCAGATCGGGACAGGGGGTATGGCAGCCCCAGCATCTT.